The next 17 T cell receptor beta chains were all read from a single sample in a study of T cells in Graves' hyperthyroidism and ophthalmopathy. Regions amplified from RNA transcripts were the TCR beta CDR3 regions. The primer set for the first-round RT-PCR of the TCR CDR3 was HTBI. Via MiXCR, TCRdb re-called the multiplex PCR reads, giving one row per CDR3 protein. Of under 400,000 distinct CDR3 sequences detected, 25% appear once; the ten largest clones hold about 70%. Sequencing input: blood. Receptors were obtained from a man over 45 with Graves' hyperthyroidism.

Only a few counts were recorded for this clonotype. The V gene is TRBV2, the J gene TRBJ2-2; TRBD1 aligns across 10 bases. The CDR3 has 15 amino acids. CDR1 is SNHLY, CDR2 FYNNEI, per germline. Unmatched junction bases numbered 3, after V lost 2 bases and J lost 6 bases. CDR3 coding DNA: TGTGCCAGCAGTGAAAGGGGACAGGGGTCCGGGGAGCTGTTTTTT. Its protein product is CASSERGQGSGELFF.

The gene calls are TRBV7-3 and TRBJ2-1, with 7 bases aligning to TRBD2. V was clipped by 3 bases and J by 7 bases; unmatched bases: 6. CDR1 and CDR2 (germline): SGHTA, FQGTGA. The CDR3 sequence is 14 residues long. The CDR3 protein is CASSLGRARNEQFF. CDR3 DNA sequence: TGTGCCAGCAGCTTGGGGAGGGCCCGAAATGAGCAGTTCTTC. The entire variable domain, with the rest obtained from reference TRBV7-3 and TRBJ2-1, is as follows: GAGVSQTPSNKVTEKGKYVELRCDPISGHTALYWYRQSLGQGPEFLIYFQGTGAADDSGLPNDRFFAVRPEGSVSTLKIQRTERGDSAVYLCASSLGRARNEQFFGPGTRLTVL.

Only a few counts were recorded for this clonotype. This chain joins TRBV20-1 and TRBJ1-2; 7 bases match TRBD1. The V segment lost 4 bases and the J segment 4 bases; nucleotides outside the gene matches: 6. This CDR3 spans 13 amino acids. Germline CDR1 is DFQATT and CDR2 is SNEGSKA (reference sequence). The CDR3 DNA reads TGCAGTGCTACGACAGGGAGAGGCTATGGCTACACCTTC. Its translation is CSATTGRGYGYTF.

This clonotype appeared a few times. In DNA form, the CDR3 reads TGTGCCAGTAGTATGGGCATAGCCTACGAGCAGTACTTC. This encodes CASSMGIAYEQYF. The V call is TRBV19, the J call TRBJ2-7; D is unresolved. The CDR3 has 13 residues. Germline CDR1 is LNHDA and CDR2 is SQIVND (reference sequence). The V gene lost 3 bases and the J gene lost 2 bases, with 8 bases spanning the gap.

This clonotype was found a few times. The chain links TRBV9 to TRBJ1-3; D call uncertain. V lost 0 bases and J lost 0, with 7 bases in between. Germline assignment: CDR1 SGDLS and CDR2 YYNGEE. The CDR3 is 15 amino acids. CDR3 nucleotides: TGTGCCAGCAGCGTAGAGCCCACCTCTGGAAACACCATATATTTT. Amino acids: CASSVEPTSGNTIYF.

The V call is TRBV2, the J call TRBJ1-5; D gene ambiguous. The V end was cut by 7 bases, the J end by 2 bases, with 9 bases between. Germline loops: CDR1 SNHLY, CDR2 FYNNEI. The CDR3 loop spans 13 amino acids. DNA of the CDR3: TGTGCCAGCACCGTATCCCGCAATCAGCCCCAGCATTTT. It translates to CASTVSRNQPQHF.

The chain carries TRBV20-1 and TRBJ2-5; 7 positions match TRBD2. CDR3 length: 14 amino acids. Unmatched junction bases numbered 2, after V lost 0 bases and J lost 1 base. The germline V gene encodes CDR1 DFQATT and CDR2 SNEGSKA (reference sequence). The CDR3 loop reads CSAREGGSQETQYF. The CDR3 nucleotides are TGCAGTGCTAGAGAGGGGGGGTCCCAAGAGACCCAGTACTTC.

This chain connects TRBV10-1 to TRBJ2-2; a possible D gene is TRBD1 (5 bases). From germline, CDR1 is WNHNN and CDR2 SYGVQD (reference sequence). Trimming left V 2 bases short and J 5 bases short, with 6 bases between. The CDR3 runs to 13 residues. CDR3 sequence (DNA): TGCGCCAGCAGTGAGAGGGGTACCGGGGAGCTGTTTTTT. Its translation is CASSERGTGELFF.

This rearrangement joins TRBV29-1 to TRBJ2-5; the D is unclear. Germline CDR1 is SQVTM and CDR2 is ANQGSEA. The CDR3 totals 13 residues. V gave up 3 bases and J gave up 5 bases, with 13 bases separating them. The CDR3 region has the DNA TGCAGCGTTGAGATAACGGGTTCGGAGACCCAGTACTTC. Its translation: CSVEITGSETQYF.

This clonotype came up many times. The chain couples TRBV28 to TRBJ2-3; 9 bases are a match to TRBD2. The CDR3 runs 17 residues. CDR1 is MDHEN and CDR2 is SYDVKM in the germline V gene. Trimming cost V 8 bases and J 3 bases; bases outside gene matches: 15. The CDR3 spells CASGSLGLAGRTDTQYF. The CDR3 region has the DNA TGTGCCAGCGGCTCTCTGGGGCTAGCGGGAAGGACAGATACGCAGTATTTT.

The chain links TRBV10-3 to TRBJ2-7; D gene ambiguous. The CDR3 runs 13 residues. The V and J ends lost 2 bases and 2 bases respectively, with 7 bases between them. Germline CDR1 reads ENHRY; CDR2 reads SYGVKD. The CDR3 DNA sequence: TGTGCCATCAGTGAGCGCGGAGCCTACGAGCAGTACTTC. This sequence encodes CAISERGAYEQYF.

There are a few counts of this clonotype. The J gene is TRBJ1-2, the V gene TRBV28; the match to TRBD1 covers 7 bases. Germline V gene lookup returns CDR1 MDHEN and CDR2 SYDVKM. With V trimmed by 6 bases and J by 7 bases, 17 bases remained unmatched. The CDR3 contains 16 residues. The chain's CDR3 is CASRHSRDSSFFGYTF. CDR3 nucleotides: TGTGCCAGCAGGCACTCCCGGGACAGTTCTTTCTTTGGCTACACCTTC.

V is TRBV30 and J is TRBJ1-4; 9 positions agree with TRBD1. Trimming removed 2 bases from V and 5 bases from J; junction bases left unmatched: 6. This CDR3 comprises 15 residues. CDR1 and CDR2 (germline): GTSNPN, SVGIG (reference sequence). DNA for the CDR3: TGTGCCTGGAGTAGCACGGACAGGGGAAATGAAAAACTGTTTTTT. It specifies CAWSSTDRGNEKLFF.

This clonotype came up once. CDR3 amino acids: CASSFALRYSSSYEQYF. In DNA, the CDR3 is TGTGCCAGCAGCTTTGCCTTGCGTTATAGTAGCTCCTACGAGCAGTACTTC. The V and J genes are TRBV11-2 and TRBJ2-7; no definite D call. The CDR3 runs to 17 residues. Germline V gene lookup returns CDR1 SGHAT and CDR2 FQNNGV. Trimming pared 3 bases from V and 0 bases from J, leaving 18 bases between.

This clonotype was found many times. The V call is TRBV10-1, the J call TRBJ2-3; 7 positions match TRBD2. The CDR3 is 15 amino acids. The J segment lost 2 bases and the V segment lost 2 bases, leaving 4 bases of the junction unmatched. Germline CDR1 WNHNN, CDR2 SYGVQD (reference sequence). CDR3 sequence reads: CASSETAGFTDTQYF. The CDR3, as DNA: TGCGCCAGCAGTGAGACAGCGGGATTCACAGATACGCAGTATTTT.

The V call is TRBV27, the J call TRBJ1-4, with D unclear. The CDR3 length is 15 residues. The V and J ends lost 6 bases and 5 bases respectively, with 16 bases between them. Germline CDR1 and CDR2: MNHEY and SMNVEV (reference sequence). The CDR3 DNA sequence: TGTGCCAGCAGCCTCCAGTTGGGCCTCAATGAAAAACTGTTTTTT. It specifies CASSLQLGLNEKLFF.

The rearrangement links TRBV29-1 to TRBJ2-7, with D tentatively TRBD1 (5 bases). The germline gives CDR1 SQVTM, CDR2 ANQGSEA. V lost 6 bases and J lost 6, with 15 bases in between. The CDR3 spans 12 residues. CDR3 amino acids: CSVDPGYGEQYF. CDR3 sequence (DNA): TGCAGCGTAGATCCAGGGTACGGCGAGCAGTACTTC.